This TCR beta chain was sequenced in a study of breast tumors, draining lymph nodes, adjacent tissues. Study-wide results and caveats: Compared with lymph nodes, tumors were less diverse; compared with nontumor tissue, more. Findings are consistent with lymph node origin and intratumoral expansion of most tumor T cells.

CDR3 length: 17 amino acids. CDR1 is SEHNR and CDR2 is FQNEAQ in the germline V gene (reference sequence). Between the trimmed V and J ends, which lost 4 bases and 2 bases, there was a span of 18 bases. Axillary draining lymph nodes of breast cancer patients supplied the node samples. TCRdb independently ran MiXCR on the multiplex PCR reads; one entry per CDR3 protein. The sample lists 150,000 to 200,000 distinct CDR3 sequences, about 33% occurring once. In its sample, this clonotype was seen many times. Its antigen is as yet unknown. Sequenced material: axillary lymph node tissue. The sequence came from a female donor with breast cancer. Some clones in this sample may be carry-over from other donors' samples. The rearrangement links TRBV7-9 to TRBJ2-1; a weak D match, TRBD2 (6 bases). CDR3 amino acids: CASSSKVSSAPYNEQFF. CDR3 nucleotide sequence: TGTGCCAGCAGCTCCAAAGTTTCTAGCGCCCCCTACAATGAGCAGTTCTTC. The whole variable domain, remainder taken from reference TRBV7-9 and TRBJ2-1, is DTGVSQNPRHKITKRGQNVTFRCDPISEHNRLYWYRQTLGQGPEFLTYFQNEAQLEKSRLLSDRFSAERPKGSFSTLEIQRTEQGDSAMYLCASSSKVSSAPYNEQFFGPGTRLTVL.